Below, 4 T cell receptor beta chains from the same sample are listed, as sequenced in a study of blood T cell repertoires in COVID-19. Method: immunoSEQ multiplex PCR; TCRdb's copy keeps in-frame clones and lacks some. The data contain fewer than 350,000 clones, roughly 89% of them singletons. Material for sequencing was PBMCs or T cells enriched from blood (not recorded which). These receptors originate from a young woman with acute COVID-19.

The chain links TRBV7-2 to TRBJ2-7; no firm D call. Between the trimmed V and J ends, which lost 1 base and 2 bases, there was a span of 9 bases. This CDR3 region has 14 residues. Germline V gene lookup returns CDR1 SGHTA and CDR2 FQGNSA. CDR3 sequence reads: CASSLVRQTYEQYF. The DNA of the CDR3 is TGTGCCAGCAGCTTAGTCCGTCAGACCTACGAGCAGTACTTC. Full variable domain (remainder filled in from reference TRBV7-2 and TRBJ2-7): GAGVSQSPSNKVTEKGKDVELRCDPISGHTALYWYRQSLGQGLEFLIYFQGNSAPDKSGLPSDRFSAERTGGSVSTLTIQRTQQEDSAVYLCASSLVRQTYEQYFGPGTRLTVT.

V usage is TRBV6-1 and J usage is TRBJ1-6; possibly TRBD1 for D (6 bases). The germline V and J ends were trimmed by 6 bases and 10 bases, with 13 bases remaining between them. This CDR3 region has 13 residues. Germline CDR1 MNHNS, CDR2 SASEGT. Written as DNA, the CDR3 is TGTGCCAGCAGAACAGGGTTAAGCTCACCCCTCCACTTT. Its protein product is CASRTGLSSPLHF.

The V gene is TRBV19, the J gene TRBJ1-1, with D perhaps TRBD1 (5 bases). V shed 6 bases and J shed 1 base, with 9 bases lying between them. Looked up from germline, CDR1 is LNHDA and CDR2 is SQIVND (reference sequence). The CDR3 contains 13 residues. CDR3 bases: TGTGCCAGTAGGTCAACAGGGAACACTGAAGCTTTCTTT. Amino acids: CASRSTGNTEAFF.

The chain uses TRBV3-1 (or the pseudogene TRBV3-2) and TRBJ2-7; 7 bases line up with TRBD2. Germline trimming cut 5 bases from V and 0 bases from J; bases unmatched to any gene: 4. Germline assignment: CDR1 LGHDT and CDR2 YNNKEL (reference sequence). The CDR3 has 14 amino acids. For the CDR3, the DNA is TGTGCCAGCAGCTTGGGACTAAACTCCTACGAGCAGTACTTC. Protein sequence: CASSLGLNSYEQYF.